The 23 T cell receptor beta chains listed next were all sequenced from one sample in a study of blood T cell repertoires in COVID-19. TCRdb's table, derived via immunoSEQ multiplex PCR, lists solely in-frame clones and lacks some. The sample shows 95,000 to 100,000 clones, roughly nine tenths of them seen only once. The sequenced sample consisted of peripheral blood. The receptors were gathered from a man between 50 and 59 years old with acute or convalescent COVID-19.

This clone has only one observation. The rearrangement uses TRBV3-1 (or the pseudogene TRBV3-2) and TRBJ1-1; D not certain. V lost 1 base, J lost 0 bases, and 12 bases lay in between. The CDR3 runs to 16 residues. CDR1 and CDR2 (germline): LGHDT, YNNKEL (reference sequence). CDR3 bases: TGTGCCAGCAGCCAAGCTCGGACTACGATGAACACTGAAGCTTTCTTT. This gives the protein CASSQARTTMNTEAFF.

This chain connects TRBV19 to TRBJ1-1, with a weak D call TRBD1 (5 bases). V dropped 3 bases and J dropped 5 bases, with 10 bases sitting between them. The CDR3 sequence is 13 residues long. Germline lookup yields CDR1 LNHDA and CDR2 SQIVND (reference sequence). The CDR3 region is CASSIRVGTEAFF. CDR3 sequence (DNA): TGTGCCAGTAGTATCAGGGTTGGGACTGAAGCTTTCTTT.

The rearrangement joins TRBV19 to TRBJ2-2; the match to TRBD1 covers 9 bases. Unmatched junction bases numbered 6, after V lost 7 bases and J lost 3 bases. This CDR3 spans 15 amino acids. Germline V CDR1 and CDR2: LNHDA, SQIVND (reference sequence). DNA of the CDR3: TGTGCCAGTATAGGGGACAGGGTCCACACCGGGGAGCTGTTTTTT. This encodes CASIGDRVHTGELFF.

The V and J genes are TRBV25-1 and TRBJ2-1; weak D call: TRBD2 (5 bases). The V and J ends lost 3 bases and 15 bases respectively, with 15 bases between them. In germline, CDR1 is MGHDK, CDR2 SYGVNS. The CDR3 contains 12 residues. The CDR3 nucleotides read TGTGCCAGCAGTGAGGGAGCCGGGCCTGGGTTCTTC. This encodes CASSEGAGPGFF.

This clone was seen just once. The CDR3 DNA sequence: TGTGCCTGGAGTACTTCGCACCAGGGGAATGGCTACACCTTC. This gives the protein CAWSTSHQGNGYTF. The chain couples TRBV30 to TRBJ1-2, with D perhaps matching TRBD1 (6 bases). The CDR3 extends over 14 amino acids. CDR1 and CDR2 from the germline V gene are GTSNPN and SVGIG (reference sequence). Trimming took 2 bases from V and 6 from J, leaving 16 bases between them.

V and J are TRBV7-9 and TRBJ1-3; no firm D call. V lost 0 bases and J 4 bases, leaving 10 bases between the germline ends. Germline V gene sequence: CDR1 SEHNR, CDR2 FQNEAQ (reference sequence). The CDR3 covers 15 residues. For the CDR3, the DNA is TGTGCCAGCAGCTTAGCGCTGAGGTACGGAAACACCATATATTTT. Protein sequence: CASSLALRYGNTIYF.

The chain combines TRBV10-2 with TRBJ2-1; 8 bases are shared with TRBD2. Trimming cost V 6 bases and J 10 bases; bases outside gene matches: 11. Germline lookup yields CDR1 WSHSY and CDR2 SAAADI. The CDR3 has 14 amino acids. The CDR3 region is CASRPSGGAGEQFF. Here the CDR3 DNA reads TGCGCCAGCAGGCCATCGGGGGGGGCCGGGGAGCAGTTCTTC.

This sequence joins TRBV19 and TRBJ1-2; D not resolved. Germline CDR1 is LNHDA and CDR2 is SQIVND (reference sequence). The CDR3 spans 13 residues. The V gene lost 1 base and the J gene lost 8 bases, with 11 bases spanning the gap. This chain's CDR3 is CASSIVREGGYTF. CDR3 DNA: TGTGCCAGTAGTATAGTGCGTGAGGGCGGCTACACCTTC.

This chain links TRBV19 with TRBJ1-2; D not certain. Trimming took 3 bases from V and 7 from J, leaving 12 bases between them. The CDR3 runs 13 residues. The germline CDR1 and CDR2 sequences are LNHDA and SQIVND (reference sequence). Here the CDR3 DNA reads TGTGCCAGTAGTATGGAGCGAATGCGTGGCTACACCTTC. Translating it yields CASSMERMRGYTF.

This clone showed up just once. The chain employs TRBV7-9 and TRBJ2-1; no reliable D call. In germline, CDR1 is SEHNR, CDR2 FQNEAQ (reference sequence). There are 13 residues in the CDR3. Trimming cost V 4 bases and J 7 bases, with 11 bases left between them. Written as DNA, the CDR3 is TGTGCCAGCAGCTCTATCGCGAGAAATGAGCAGTTCTTC. Translation: CASSSIARNEQFF.

The chain links TRBV7-9 to TRBJ2-7; no firm D call. The CDR3 contains 15 residues. Per the germline V gene, CDR1 is SEHNR and CDR2 is FQNEAQ (reference sequence). Trimming cost V 4 bases and J 3 bases, with 16 bases left between them. CDR3 region: CASSSPVTSIYEQYF. In nucleotides, the CDR3 is TGTGCCAGCAGCTCCCCCGTGACATCAATCTACGAGCAGTACTTC.

The gene calls are TRBV24-1 and TRBJ2-2; 12 bases fit TRBD2. Germline CDR1 KGHDR, CDR2 SFDVKD. Trimming at V came to 3 bases and at J to 7 bases, leaving 2 bases not matched to a gene. This CDR3 is 15 amino acids long. Written as DNA, the CDR3 is TGTGCCACCAGTGATGCGGGACTAGCGGGCGGGGAGCTGTTTTTT. As protein: CATSDAGLAGGELFF.

The V call is TRBV28, the J call TRBJ1-1; D not resolved. V gave up 8 bases and J gave up 2 bases, with 9 bases separating them. The germline CDR1 and CDR2 sequences are MDHEN and SYDVKM. The CDR3 consists of 12 residues. The CDR3 sequence: CASERTNTEAFF. DNA for the CDR3: TGTGCCAGCGAGAGGACTAACACTGAAGCTTTCTTT.

CDR3: CAWSGQHTEAFF. The CDR3 bases are TGTGCCTGGAGTGGACAGCACACTGAAGCTTTCTTT. This rearrangement joins TRBV30 to TRBJ1-1, with a weak D call TRBD1 (5 bases). With 1 base removed from V and 3 bases from J, the gap between germline ends came to 6 bases. CDR1 and CDR2 (germline): GTSNPN, SVGIG (reference sequence). The CDR3 spans 12 residues.

The V gene is TRBV29-1, the J gene TRBJ1-2, with D perhaps matching TRBD1 (5 bases). CDR3 length: 13 amino acids. V was shortened by 6 bases and J by 8 bases, with 19 bases between the two germline ends. Germline V CDR1 and CDR2: SQVTM, ANQGSEA. CDR3 DNA sequence: TGCAGCGTGAGGGTCGGGGGGTCCGACGGCTACACCTTC. Encoded protein: CSVRVGGSDGYTF.

The genes are TRBV6-5 and TRBJ2-7; 8 nucleotides match TRBD1. This CDR3 comprises 14 residues. Trimming took 1 base from V and 2 from J; bases not matched to a gene: 1. Looked up from germline, CDR1 is MNHEY and CDR2 is SVGAGI. The CDR3 DNA sequence: TGTGCCAGCAGTTACTTACAGGGGGCCTACGAGCAGTACTTC. It is translated as CASSYLQGAYEQYF.

The rearrangement joins TRBV3-1 (or the pseudogene TRBV3-2) to TRBJ1-5; 11 nucleotides line up with TRBD1. Germline loops: CDR1 LGHDT, CDR2 YNNKEL (reference sequence). The CDR3 is 19 residues long. V lost 4 bases and J lost 4; bases outside the gene matches: 15. CDR3: CASSLWRTGGVQNNQPQHF. CDR3 bases: TGTGCCAGCAGCCTCTGGAGGACAGGGGGCGTCCAAAATAATCAGCCCCAGCATTTT.

The V gene is TRBV2, the J gene TRBJ1-2, with D possibly matching TRBD1 (6 bases). V lost 4 bases and J lost 0, with 9 bases in between. The CDR3 is 14 amino acids. Germline V gives CDR1 SNHLY, CDR2 FYNNEI. The CDR3 DNA reads TGTGCCAGCAGTGGGGACACCGCTAACTATGGCTACACCTTC. Its translation is CASSGDTANYGYTF.

The V call is TRBV4-3, the J call TRBJ1-1, with a weak D call TRBD1 (6 bases). Germline lookup yields CDR1 LGHNA and CDR2 YSLEER. The CDR3 runs 16 residues. The ends were cut back, 5 bases at V and 0 bases at J, with 16 bases in the middle. The CDR3 reads CASSVLMGGLNTEAFF. The CDR3 nucleotides read TGCGCCAGCAGCGTTTTAATGGGGGGGCTGAACACTGAAGCTTTCTTT.

V gene TRBV6-1 combines with J gene TRBJ1-1; D is perhaps TRBD1 (6 bases). Germline CDR1 is MNHNS and CDR2 is SASEGT. Trimming left V 8 bases short and J 6 bases short, with 16 bases between. The CDR3 loop spans 13 amino acids. Here the CDR3 reads CASDPGGLAEAFF. The CDR3 region has the DNA TGTGCCAGCGACCCGGGGGGCTTGGCTGAAGCTTTCTTT.

The V and J genes are TRBV3-1 (or the pseudogene TRBV3-2) and TRBJ1-5; 7 bases are a match to TRBD1. CDR1 LGHDT and CDR2 YNNKEL come from the germline V gene (reference sequence). Germline trimming cut 6 bases from V and 0 bases from J; bases unmatched to any gene: 5. The CDR3 length is 15 residues. The CDR3 loop is CASSATGASNQPQHF. The CDR3 nucleotides are TGTGCCAGCAGTGCTACAGGGGCTAGCAATCAGCCCCAGCATTTT.

DNA of the CDR3: TGTGCCAGCGAAGCAGGGACTAATGAAAAACTGTTTTTT. It codes for CASEAGTNEKLFF. The rearrangement links TRBV2 to TRBJ1-4, with a tentative D call TRBD1 (5 bases). CDR3 length equals 13 residues. Trimming cost V 8 bases and J 2 bases, with 9 bases left between them. Germline V gene data show CDR1 as SNHLY and CDR2 as FYNNEI.

This rearrangement joins TRBV18 to TRBJ2-7; tentative D call: TRBD1 (6 bases). CDR3 size: 14 residues. V shed 1 base and J shed 7 bases, with 14 bases lying between them. The germline CDR1 and CDR2 sequences are KGHSH and LQKENI. In nucleotides, the CDR3 is TGTGCCAGCTCACCACAAGCAGGGGAGAGGGAGCAGTACTTC. It is translated as CASSPQAGEREQYF.